This passage covers 32 T cell receptor beta chains from one sample sequenced in a study of vaccination effects on CD4 cells after COVID-19. These receptors' antigens are unknown. TCRdb keeps only in-frame clones here, not all; method: immunoSEQ multiplex PCR. The sample yields more than 15,000 clones, 65% to 75% seen once. Before sequencing took place, the ViraFEST assay used viral peptide pools to expand antigen-specific CD4+ T cells. When around 9 days of culture had elapsed, CD4+ T cells were isolated. Convalescent patients had PCR-confirmed SARS-CoV-2 infection between March and December 2020. Two doses of either BNT162b2 or mRNA-1273 were given to each participant. Sequenced material: CD4+ T cells from PBMCs cultured with SARS-CoV-2 spike peptides, taken after COVID-19 vaccination. The origin of the receptors is a human donor who had a prior SARS-CoV-2 infection.

The chain carries TRBV5-1 and TRBJ2-1; 8 nucleotides match TRBD1. V lost 0 bases, J lost 10 bases, and 6 bases stayed unmatched. Looked up from germline, CDR1 is SGHRS and CDR2 is YFSETQ. The CDR3 sequence is 14 residues long. CDR3 DNA: TGCGCCAGCAGCTTGGCGACAGGGGAGGTCGAGCAGTTCTTC. Translation gives CASSLATGEVEQFF.

This clone was seen a single time. V is TRBV30 and J is TRBJ1-4; 8 bases line up with TRBD1. Trimming at V came to 1 base and at J to 7 bases, leaving 5 bases not matched to a gene. Germline CDR1 reads GTSNPN; CDR2 reads SVGIG (reference sequence). The CDR3 length is 14 residues. The CDR3 loop is CAWSGGTGPEKLFF. The CDR3 DNA reads as TGTGCCTGGAGTGGGGGGACAGGACCTGAAAAACTGTTTTTT.

This clone showed up just a few times. The chain uses TRBV2 and TRBJ2-1, with 10 nucleotides matching TRBD2. From germline, CDR1 is SNHLY and CDR2 FYNNEI. V gave up 7 bases and J gave up 8 bases; unmatched junction bases: 11. CDR3 size: 15 residues. CDR3 nucleotide sequence: TGTGCCAGCAATCTTCGAGCGGGAGGGTTCGATGAGCAGTTCTTC. It translates to CASNLRAGGFDEQFF.

J is TRBJ1-1 and V is TRBV28; 11 bases align to TRBD1. The V segment lost 4 bases and the J segment 4 bases; nucleotides outside the gene matches: 5. This CDR3 has 15 amino acids. Germline V gene lookup returns CDR1 MDHEN and CDR2 SYDVKM. The CDR3 region has the DNA TGTGCCAGCAGTTCCATCGGGACAGGGGGCACTGAAGCTTTCTTT. As protein: CASSSIGTGGTEAFF.

The chain links TRBV12-5 to TRBJ1-5; 9 bases align to TRBD1. Unmatched junction bases numbered 2, after V lost 6 bases and J lost 2 bases. Germline values: CDR1 LGHNT, CDR2 FRNRAP. CDR3 length: 14 residues. As DNA, the CDR3 is TGTGCTAGTGGCCGACAGGGGGGCAATCAGCCCCAGCATTTT. Its protein is CASGRQGGNQPQHF.

In this sample, this clone turned up a few times. The CDR3 here is CASSFFGREDQPQHF. The CDR3 DNA reads as TGTGCCAGCAGCTTTTTCGGACGGGAAGATCAGCCCCAGCATTTT. The chain employs TRBV5-8 and TRBJ1-5; D gene unclear. Germline CDR1 SGHTS, CDR2 YDEGEE. The CDR3 extends over 15 amino acids. V was trimmed by 2 bases and J by 5 bases, leaving 14 bases between them.

The chain joins TRBV21-1 to TRBJ2-7; the table names TRBD1, a call not compared with the DNA. TRBV21-1 is labeled a pseudogene. The CDR3 runs to 16 residues. The CDR3 nucleotides are TGTGCCAGCAGCCCACCAACGCCGGGACAGGTCCACGAGCAGTACTTC. Translating gives CASSPPTPGQVHEQYF.

The chain joins TRBV27 to TRBJ1-2; D call uncertain. V lost 5 bases and J 10 bases, leaving 14 bases between the germline ends. This CDR3 spans 12 amino acids. Germline lookup yields CDR1 MNHEY and CDR2 SMNVEV (reference sequence). CDR3: CASSLMGLDYTF. CDR3 sequence (DNA): TGTGCCAGCAGTCTTATGGGTCTGGACTACACCTTC.

The chain has TRBV27 and TRBJ2-7; tentatively, D is TRBD2 (5 bases). The V gene lost 6 bases and the J gene lost 3 bases, with 12 bases spanning the gap. Germline V CDR1 and CDR2: MNHEY, SMNVEV (reference sequence). CDR3 length equals 13 residues. The CDR3 region has the DNA TGTGCCAGCAGGGCAGGTGACTACTACGAGCAGTACTTC. Its protein is CASRAGDYYEQYF.

This chain links TRBV6-6 with TRBJ1-5; weak D call: TRBD1 (5 bases). Germline CDR1 and CDR2: MNHNY and SVGAGI (reference sequence). The V end lost 6 bases, the J end lost 7 bases, and 10 bases lay between the germline ends. The CDR3 contains 12 residues. CDR3 loop: CASSLRGQPQHF. DNA for the CDR3: TGTGCCAGCAGCTTGAGGGGCCAGCCCCAGCATTTT.

Note on this clone: One end of the junction is discordant with germline, which a read error may explain. This chain joins TRBV5-6 and TRBJ2-7; D unclear. The CDR3 contains 12 residues. Per germline, CDR1 SGHDT and CDR2 YYEEEE. In DNA, the CDR3 is TGTGCCAGCAGCAGCCTCTCCTTCGAGCAGTACTTC. Amino acid sequence: CASSSLSFEQYF.

The chain combines TRBV6-2 or TRBV6-3 with TRBJ1-2; no clear D gene. There are 13 residues in the CDR3. Germline V CDR1 and CDR2: MNHEY, SVGEGT. Trimming took off 6 bases at V and 3 bases at J, with 11 bases between the two ends. The CDR3 spells CASSPLPDYGYTF. The CDR3 DNA reads as TGTGCCAGCAGCCCTCTGCCTGACTATGGCTACACCTTC.

V gene TRBV13 combines with J gene TRBJ2-1, with 11 positions matching TRBD2. Germline V gene data show CDR1 as PRHDT and CDR2 as FYEKMQ (reference sequence). After removal of 5 bases from V and 16 bases from J, the junction contained 13 bases not matched to a gene. This CDR3 contains 14 residues. The CDR3 DNA reads as TGTGCCAGCAGCACCCCCCCTTCACTAGCGGGAGTATTCTTC. This sequence encodes CASSTPPSLAGVFF.

V usage is TRBV3-1 (or the pseudogene TRBV3-2) and J usage is TRBJ2-5, with D unclear. The V gene lost 4 bases and the J gene lost 9 bases, with 24 bases spanning the gap. The V gene's germline CDR1 is LGHDT and CDR2 YNNKEL (reference sequence). The CDR3 runs to 16 residues. The CDR3 loop is CASSLSPGQPGGAQYF. The CDR3 bases are TGTGCCAGCAGCCTCTCCCCAGGTCAGCCGGGCGGAGCCCAGTACTTC.

The gene calls are TRBV20-1 and TRBJ1-2; 8 nucleotides line up with TRBD1. Germline CDR1 DFQATT, CDR2 SNEGSKA (reference sequence). J gave up 2 bases and V 3 bases, and 11 bases lay outside the gene matches. There are 16 residues in the CDR3. The CDR3 region has the DNA TGCAGTGCTAGTCCAGGGGGCGGCTTGGGAAACTATGGCTACACCTTC. Amino acid sequence: CSASPGGGLGNYGYTF.

This clone has a handful of counts. This rearrangement joins TRBV20-1 to TRBJ1-2; unclear D gene. This CDR3 is 11 amino acids long. In germline, CDR1 is DFQATT, CDR2 SNEGSKA (reference sequence). CDR3 sequence reads: CSTTGFYGYTF. In DNA, the CDR3 is TGCAGCACCACGGGGTTCTATGGCTACACCTTC.

The rearrangement uses TRBV11-3 and TRBJ2-3; D is unclear. Germline CDR1 reads SGHNT; CDR2 reads YENEEA. V shed 1 base and J shed 2 bases, with 25 bases lying between them. The CDR3 is 20 residues long. The CDR3 DNA follows: TGTGCCAGCAGCTTAGGGATTGTCTGGTCCGCCGCCGATCACACAGATACGCAGTATTTT. This encodes CASSLGIVWSAADHTDTQYF.

CDR3 sequence reads: CASSKRLADTPYEQYF. CDR3 sequence (DNA): TGCGCCAGCAGCAAAAGACTAGCGGATACCCCTTACGAGCAGTACTTC. This chain connects TRBV4-1 to TRBJ2-7, with 9 bases lining up with TRBD2. The CDR3 is 16 residues long. Germline CDR1 is MGHRA and CDR2 is YSYEKL. J lost 4 bases, V lost 5 bases, and 12 bases had no gene match.

This chain uses TRBV19 with TRBJ1-3; D not resolved. V was pared by 3 bases and J by 0 bases, with 12 bases between. The V gene's germline CDR1 is LNHDA and CDR2 SQIVND (reference sequence). CDR3 length: 16 residues. CDR3 sequence (DNA): TGTGCCAGTAGTATGATACCGGCGAGCTCTGGAAACACCATATATTTT. Amino acids: CASSMIPASSGNTIYF. The variable domain in full, with the rest retrieved from reference TRBV19 and TRBJ1-3, is DGGITQSPKYLFRKEGQNVTLSCEQNLNHDAMYWYRQDPGQGLRLIYYSQIVNDFQKGDIAEGYSVSREKKESFPLTVTSAQKNPTAFYLCASSMIPASSGNTIYFGEGSWLTVV.

This sequence joins TRBV3-1 (or the pseudogene TRBV3-2) and TRBJ2-1; D remains ambiguous. This CDR3 is 13 amino acids long. CDR1 is LGHDT, CDR2 YNNKEL, per germline (reference sequence). The ends were cut back, 2 bases at V and 3 bases at J, with 5 bases in the middle. The CDR3 nucleotides are TGTGCCAGCAGCCAACCAAACTACAATGAGCAGTTCTTC. Translation gives CASSQPNYNEQFF.

The chain uses TRBV21-1 and TRBJ2-2; the table's D gene call, TRBD2, was not cross checked with the DNA. TRBV21-1 is a recognized pseudogene. The CDR3 is 19 residues long. The CDR3 DNA follows: TGTGCCAGCAGCAAAGAGTACGGACTAGCGGGAGATGACACCGGGGAGCTGTTTTTT. The encoded protein is CASSKEYGLAGDDTGELFF.

Sample share makes this clone medium-sized. This chain joins TRBV4-3 and TRBJ2-3; D unresolved. The CDR3 loop spans 15 amino acids. The ends were cut back, 8 bases at V and 2 bases at J, with 17 bases in the middle. Germline assignment: CDR1 LGHNA and CDR2 YSLEER. CDR3 coding DNA: TGCGCCAGCTCGCCCGGGTTCGTTATCACAGATACGCAGTATTTT. It codes for CASSPGFVITDTQYF.

The gene calls are TRBV7-9 and TRBJ1-1; D is perhaps TRBD1 (6 bases). Germline CDR1 SEHNR, CDR2 FQNEAQ (reference sequence). V was clipped by 2 bases and J by 0 bases, with 13 bases between them. The CDR3 runs to 16 residues. Written as DNA, the CDR3 is TGTGCCAGCAGCTTATTACAGGGCCGGTTGAACACTGAAGCTTTCTTT. Translation gives CASSLLQGRLNTEAFF. Complete variable domain (other parts from reference TRBV7-9 and TRBJ1-1): DTGVSQNPRHKITKRGQNVTFRCDPISEHNRLYWYRQTLGQGPEFLTYFQNEAQLEKSRLLSDRFSAERPKGSFSTLEIQRTEQGDSAMYLCASSLLQGRLNTEAFFGQGTRLTVV.

This clone was picked up a small number of times. This chain uses TRBV5-6 with TRBJ1-4; TRBD1 might be the D (5 bases). Germline CDR1 reads SGHDT; CDR2 reads YYEEEE. The length of the CDR3 is 15 residues. Trimming took off 1 base at V and 7 bases at J, with 14 bases between the two ends. The CDR3, as DNA: TGTGCCAGCAGCTTGCGGGGCAAGGGACGTGAAAAACTGTTTTTT. Its translation: CASSLRGKGREKLFF.

CDR3 sequence reads: CAISETLLRTGWALDTGELFF. CDR3 bases: TGTGCCATCAGTGAGACCTTACTTCGGACAGGGTGGGCATTAGACACCGGGGAGCTGTTTTTT. The rearrangement links TRBV10-3 to TRBJ2-2, with 8 bases matching TRBD1. The CDR3 is 21 amino acids. Unmatched junction bases numbered 20, after V lost 2 bases and J lost 3 bases. The germline CDR1 and CDR2 sequences are ENHRY and SYGVKD.

The genes are TRBV7-2 and TRBJ2-3; the D gene is possibly TRBD2 (5 bases). Germline assignment: CDR1 SGHTA and CDR2 FQGNSA. The CDR3 runs to 16 residues. The germline V and J ends were trimmed by 0 bases and 4 bases, with 14 bases remaining between them. The CDR3 nucleotides are TGTGCCAGCAGCTTAGCGAACGGGGAGTGGGCAGATACGCAGTATTTT. Translating gives CASSLANGEWADTQYF.

The chain carries TRBV30 and TRBJ2-5; 7 bases fit TRBD2. The ends lost 3 bases at V and 4 bases at J; junction bases unmatched: 5. CDR1 and CDR2 from the germline V gene are GTSNPN and SVGIG (reference sequence). CDR3 length equals 13 residues. The DNA of the CDR3 is TGTGCCTGGAGCCGGGGGGTATTAGAGACCCAGTACTTC. Translating gives CAWSRGVLETQYF.

A single count supports this clone. The V gene is TRBV11-3, the J gene TRBJ2-1; TRBD2 aligns across 8 bases. The CDR3 length is 15 residues. Germline V lookup: CDR1 SGHNT, CDR2 YENEEA. V lost 5 bases and J lost 4; bases outside the gene matches: 7. CDR3 loop: CASSPGGLEYNEQFF. CDR3 bases: TGTGCCAGCAGCCCGGGGGGACTAGAATACAATGAGCAGTTCTTC.

The chain uses TRBV6-4 and TRBJ2-3; a possible D gene is TRBD1 (5 bases). The germline V gene encodes CDR1 MRHNA and CDR2 SNTAGT. The V gene lost 2 bases and the J gene lost 2 bases, with 11 bases spanning the gap. This CDR3 is 15 amino acids long. As DNA, the CDR3 is TGTGCCAGCAGTGACACCTCAGGGCACACAGATACGCAGTATTTT. Encoded protein: CASSDTSGHTDTQYF.

This chain's CDR3 is CASQLTSSGEKLFF. CDR3 sequence (DNA): TGTGCCAGCCAACTCACCTCGTCGGGAGAAAAACTGTTTTTT. The chain carries TRBV7-9 and TRBJ1-4, with D unclear. CDR3 length: 14 amino acids. Germline loops: CDR1 SEHNR, CDR2 FQNEAQ (reference sequence). The V and J ends lost 8 bases and 8 bases respectively, with 18 bases between them. Full variable domain (rest looked up from reference TRBV7-9 and TRBJ1-4): DTGVSQNPRHKITKRGQNVTFRCDPISEHNRLYWYRQTLGQGPEFLTYFQNEAQLEKSRLLSDRFSAERPKGSFSTLEIQRTEQGDSAMYLCASQLTSSGEKLFFGSGTQLSVL.

The chain employs TRBV7-2 and TRBJ1-2, with 7 bases matching TRBD1. The CDR3 runs to 15 residues. CDR1 and CDR2 (germline): SGHTA, FQGNSA. Trimming removed 6 bases from V and 0 bases from J; junction bases left unmatched: 7. The DNA for the CDR3 is TGTGCCAGCAGACTAGACAGGGTTACTAACTATGGCTACACCTTC. Its translation is CASRLDRVTNYGYTF.

This clone showed up just once. The chain uses TRBV3-1 (or the pseudogene TRBV3-2) and TRBJ1-2; 10 nucleotides align to TRBD1. There are 14 residues in the CDR3. Germline loops: CDR1 LGHDT, CDR2 YNNKEL (reference sequence). Losses at the gene ends were 1 base for V and 6 bases for J; bases not matched to a gene: 2. In DNA form, the CDR3 reads TGTGCCAGCAGCCAAGTCGGGACAGGGGATGGCTACACCTTC. This sequence encodes CASSQVGTGDGYTF.